This T cell receptor (beta chain) was documented in a study of control samples from healthy donors and cancer patients. Clones were read by immunoSEQ multiplex PCR, and TCRdb kept only the in-frame ones, dropping some. The data show over 100,000 clones, just over 90% seen once. Germline CDR1 and CDR2: WNHNN and SYGVQD (reference sequence). V shed 9 bases and J shed 5 bases, with 17 bases lying between them. CDR3 size: 13 residues. Sequenced sample: blood. This receptor was obtained from a human donor in good health. The donor label of this sample is uncertain. The chain has TRBV10-1 and TRBJ2-7; D may be TRBD2 (6 bases). The CDR3, as DNA: TGCGCCAGTGCGGGGTCTGTCAATAACGAGCAGTACTTC. It is translated as CASAGSVNNEQYF.